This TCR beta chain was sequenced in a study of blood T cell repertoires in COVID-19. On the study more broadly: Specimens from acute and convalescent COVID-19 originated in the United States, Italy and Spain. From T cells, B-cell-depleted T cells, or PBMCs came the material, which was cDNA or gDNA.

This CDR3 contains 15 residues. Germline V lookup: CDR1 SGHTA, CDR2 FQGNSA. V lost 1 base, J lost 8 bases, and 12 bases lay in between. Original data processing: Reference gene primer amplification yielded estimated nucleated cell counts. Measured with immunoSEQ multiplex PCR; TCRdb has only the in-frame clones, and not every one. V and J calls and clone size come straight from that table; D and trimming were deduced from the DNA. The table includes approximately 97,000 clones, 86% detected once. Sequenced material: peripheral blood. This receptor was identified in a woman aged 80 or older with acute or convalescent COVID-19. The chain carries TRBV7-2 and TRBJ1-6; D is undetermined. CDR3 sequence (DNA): TGTGCCAGCAGCTTAGATCACAGTTATTATTCACCCCTCCACTTT. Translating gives CASSLDHSYYSPLHF.